These 24 T cell receptor beta chains came from one sample sequenced in a study of T cells in Graves' hyperthyroidism and ophthalmopathy. Amplified TCR beta CDR3 regions derived from RNA transcripts. Primed by the HTBI set, a first-round RT-PCR was run on the TCR CDR3. Each CDR3 protein is one row after TCRdb ran MiXCR on the multiplex PCR reads. The sample contains about 480,000 distinct CDR3 sequences, around 14% of which appear only once. Material for sequencing was blood. These receptors were obtained from a woman between 18 and 29 years old with Graves' hyperthyroidism.

This clonotype occurred a few times. The chain uses TRBV13 and TRBJ2-7; 8 nucleotides agree with TRBD2. V lost 5 bases to trimming and J lost 0 bases; unmatched junction nucleotides: 6. The CDR3 runs 15 residues. The germline CDR1 and CDR2 sequences are PRHDT and FYEKMQ (reference sequence). The CDR3 sequence is CASSLPSGYSYEQYF. CDR3 in DNA: TGTGCCAGCAGCCTTCCTAGCGGGTACTCCTACGAGCAGTACTTC.

As concerns this clonotype: This sequence may be a read error, since a much larger clone differs from it by one base. The missing conserved phenylalanine or tryptophan at the end of this CDR3 makes a read error likely. The rearrangement uses TRBV19 and TRBJ2-2; tentatively, D is TRBD2 (5 bases). CDR3 length equals 15 residues. Trimming removed 5 bases at V and 3 bases at J, with 13 bases between. Germline lookup yields CDR1 LNHDA and CDR2 SQIVND (reference sequence). The CDR3 sequence: CASSAAGRYTGELFS. The CDR3 coding sequence is TGTGCCAGTAGTGCGGCGGGCAGGTACACCGGGGAGCTGTTTTCT.

This clonotype was found a few times. The chain recombines TRBV5-4 with TRBJ1-2, with D maybe TRBD1 (6 bases). CDR1 is SGHNT, CDR2 YYREEE, per germline (reference sequence). The CDR3 consists of 14 residues. Trimming removed 0 bases from V and 4 bases from J, with 10 bases in between. CDR3 nucleotide sequence: TGTGCCAGCAGCTTGGGGACAGTGCGCTATGGCTACACCTTC. As protein: CASSLGTVRYGYTF.

This clonotype was seen ten or more times. The chain links TRBV12-3 or TRBV12-4 to TRBJ2-1, with 10 bases fitting TRBD1. With V trimmed by 4 bases and J by 4 bases, 7 bases remained unmatched. CDR3 length: 16 residues. The CDR3 is CASSSTGTGAYNEQFF. Here the CDR3 DNA reads TGTGCCAGCAGTTCCACCGGGACAGGGGCTTACAATGAGCAGTTCTTC.

There are a few counts of this clonotype. The chain couples TRBV7-2 to TRBJ2-1; TRBD2 agrees at 7 bases. Germline lookup yields CDR1 SGHTA and CDR2 FQGNSA. This CDR3 has 15 residues. Trimming removed 4 bases from V and 7 bases from J; junction bases left unmatched: 10. DNA of the CDR3: TGTGCCAGCAGCTCCCTCGGGGGGATCGGGAATGAGCAGTTCTTC. Translation gives CASSSLGGIGNEQFF.

This clonotype was detected many times. This chain joins TRBV3-1 and TRBJ2-5; D gene unclear. V dropped 1 base and J dropped 5 bases, with 8 bases sitting between them. The CDR3 is 13 amino acids. The germline V gene encodes CDR1 LGHDT and CDR2 YNNKEL (reference sequence). In DNA, the CDR3 is TGTGCCAGCAGCCAAGGGAACGCGGAGACCCAGTACTTC. Translation gives CASSQGNAETQYF.

V gene TRBV11-1 combines with J gene TRBJ2-3; D could derive from TRBD1 or TRBD2 (5 bases each). Germline loops: CDR1 SGHAT, CDR2 FQDESV (reference sequence). This CDR3 has 15 amino acids. V dropped 2 bases and J dropped 2 bases, with 11 bases sitting between them. The CDR3 coding sequence is TGTGCCAGCAGCTTAACCCGGGGCCACACAGATACGCAGTATTTT. Its translation is CASSLTRGHTDTQYF.

This clonotype was detected ten times or more. Its ends do not fully match the called genes, so a read error is possible. CDR3 in amino acids: CASANYSEQFF. As DNA, the CDR3 is TGTGCCAGCGCCAATTACAGTGAGCAGTTCTTC. The chain carries TRBV10-3 and TRBJ2-1, with unresolved D. This CDR3 has 11 amino acids. CDR1 is ENHRY and CDR2 is SYGVKD in the germline V gene.

This chain connects TRBV7-9 to TRBJ2-1; 7 bases align to TRBD2. The CDR3 contains 16 residues. The V gene end was trimmed by 1 base and the J gene end by 0 bases; junction bases not matched to a gene: 3. The germline CDR1 and CDR2 sequences are SEHNR and FQNEAQ (reference sequence). The chain's CDR3 is CASSLVRLASYNEQFF. The CDR3 DNA sequence: TGTGCCAGCAGCTTAGTCCGACTAGCCTCCTACAATGAGCAGTTCTTC.

This clonotype was observed many times. The J gene is TRBJ2-1, the V gene TRBV20-1; D remains unclear. Germline V CDR1 and CDR2: DFQATT, SNEGSKA (reference sequence). V was pared by 5 bases and J by 9 bases, with 11 bases between. The CDR3 is made up of 11 amino acids. CDR3 sequence: CSASDWAEQFF. CDR3 in DNA: TGCAGTGCTTCCGACTGGGCTGAGCAGTTCTTC.

For this clonotype: A much larger clone sits a single nucleotide away, making a read error possible. This chain links TRBV6-1 with TRBJ2-7; tentatively, D is TRBD2 (5 bases). Judging by the DNA end, TRBJ2-1 fits better; the J call may be wrong. The CDR3 loop spans 13 amino acids. Per germline, CDR1 MNHNS and CDR2 SASEGT. CDR3 sequence reads: CASSNPRDYEQFF. The CDR3 DNA sequence: TGTGCCAGCAGCAACCCCCGAGACTACGAGCAGTTCTTC.

This clonotype was detected ten times or more. The V call is TRBV6-1, the J call TRBJ2-5, with 13 nucleotides matching TRBD2. CDR1 MNHNS and CDR2 SASEGT come from the germline V gene. The CDR3 runs to 16 residues. Trimming removed 5 bases from V and 1 base from J; junction bases left unmatched: 4. The CDR3 loop is CASSLGLAGSQETQYF. The CDR3 DNA reads as TGTGCCAGCAGTTTGGGACTAGCGGGGTCCCAAGAGACCCAGTACTTC.

The table lists this clonotype with many counts. The chain joins TRBV13 to TRBJ2-5; D not certain. V was trimmed by 4 bases and J by 1 base, leaving 10 bases between them. The CDR3 is 14 amino acids. Germline V gives CDR1 PRHDT, CDR2 FYEKMQ (reference sequence). The CDR3 bases are TGTGCCAGCAGCTCGACTCGGACCCAAGAGACCCAGTACTTC. It yields the protein CASSSTRTQETQYF.

This clonotype was counted many times. The rearrangement joins TRBV24-1 to TRBJ2-3; D not certain. In germline, CDR1 is KGHDR, CDR2 SFDVKD. V was trimmed by 4 bases and J by 2 bases, leaving 12 bases between them. This CDR3 comprises 15 residues. DNA for the CDR3: TGTGCCACCAGTGAATCTAACAGCCCCACAGATACGCAGTATTTT. It yields the protein CATSESNSPTDTQYF.

This clonotype has at least ten counts. The chain couples TRBV7-8 to TRBJ2-5; 10 bases are a match to TRBD2. V was clipped by 3 bases and J by 5 bases; unmatched bases: 9. Germline V CDR1 and CDR2: SGHVS, FQNEAQ. The CDR3 has 16 amino acids. CDR3 amino acids: CASSFASGRVGETQYF. The CDR3 DNA follows: TGTGCCAGCAGCTTCGCTAGCGGGAGAGTCGGGGAGACCCAGTACTTC.

This clonotype was detected a few times. The junction and the germline gene differ at one end; a read error may be behind it. V gene TRBV11-2 combines with J gene TRBJ2-1; 9 bases line up with TRBD1. Germline assignment: CDR1 SGHAT and CDR2 FQNNGV. The CDR3 consists of 14 residues. The CDR3 DNA follows: TGCGCCAGCAGCCCGGACAGGGGAAGTAATGAGCAGCTCTTC. It specifies CASSPDRGSNEQLF.

This clonotype was observed at least ten times. The chain carries TRBV2 and TRBJ1-2; 11 bases align to TRBD1. CDR3 length: 16 amino acids. The germline gives CDR1 SNHLY, CDR2 FYNNEI. V was clipped by 4 bases and J by 1 base; unmatched bases: 5. The CDR3 loop reads CASSASGTGGNYGYTF. CDR3 bases: TGTGCCAGCAGTGCATCCGGGACAGGGGGTAACTATGGCTACACCTTC.

At least ten counts were recorded for this clonotype. The chain is built from TRBV15 and TRBJ2-1, with TRBD2 identical over 11 bases. J lost 9 bases, V lost 0 bases, and 16 bases had no gene match. The CDR3 consists of 19 residues. Germline V gene sequence: CDR1 LNHNV, CDR2 YYDKDF (reference sequence). The CDR3 bases are TGTGCCACCAGCAGAGATTCGTTGGGTCCCCTAGCGGGAGGTAGTGAGCAGTTCTTC. This gives the protein CATSRDSLGPLAGGSEQFF.

This clonotype was observed many times. CDR3 coding DNA: TGCGCCAGCAGACCGGGACTGCACTACAATGAGCAGTTCTTC. It codes for CASRPGLHYNEQFF. This chain uses TRBV5-1 with TRBJ2-1, with TRBD2 as a possible D gene (6 bases). Trimming removed 5 bases from V and 3 bases from J, with 12 bases in between. CDR3 length: 14 residues. CDR1 and CDR2 from the germline V gene are SGHRS and YFSETQ.

This clonotype appeared many times. The V call is TRBV30, the J call TRBJ1-3; D gene uncertain. The CDR3 spans 12 residues. Germline-derived CDR1 and CDR2 are GTSNPN and SVGIG (reference sequence). The V end lost 0 bases, the J end lost 8 bases, and 8 bases lay between the germline ends. The CDR3 region has the DNA TGTGCCTGGAGTGTCTACTTGGACACCATATATTTT. It encodes CAWSVYLDTIYF.

This chain connects TRBV6-2 or TRBV6-3 to TRBJ2-7; the D is unclear. CDR3 length: 11 residues. V lost 7 bases, J lost 4 bases, and 8 bases lay in between. CDR1 and CDR2 from the germline V gene are MNHEY and SVGEGT. The CDR3 sequence is CASTDLYEQYV. CDR3 bases: TGTGCCAGCACGGATTTGTACGAGCAGTACGTC.

Regarding this clonotype: A read error may produce the germline difference seen at one junction end. The chain joins TRBV24-1 to TRBJ2-1, with 7 bases fitting TRBD1. From germline, CDR1 is KGHDR and CDR2 SFDVKD. This CDR3 has 15 residues. The CDR3 is CAASGGRGQSNEQFF. In DNA form, the CDR3 reads TGTGCCGCCAGTGGGGGAAGGGGACAGAGCAATGAGCAGTTCTTC.

This clonotype was picked up many times. V and J are TRBV28 and TRBJ1-2; 12 nucleotides line up with TRBD1. Unmatched junction bases numbered 5, after V lost 1 base and J lost 2 bases. This CDR3 has 17 amino acids. Looked up from germline, CDR1 is MDHEN and CDR2 is SYDVKM. CDR3 DNA: TGTGCCAGCAGTTTATTGGGACAGGGGGCGCCCAACTATGGCTACACCTTC. This translates into CASSLLGQGAPNYGYTF.

This clonotype was picked up a small number of times. The V gene is TRBV7-3, the J gene TRBJ2-5; D might be TRBD1 (5 bases). This CDR3 is 14 amino acids long. CDR1 and CDR2 from the germline V gene are SGHTA and FQGTGA. V was shortened by 5 bases and J by 2 bases, with 12 bases between the two germline ends. DNA of the CDR3: TGTGCCAGCAGCCCCTTCGCAGGGCAAGAGACCCAGTACTTC. Its translation: CASSPFAGQETQYF.